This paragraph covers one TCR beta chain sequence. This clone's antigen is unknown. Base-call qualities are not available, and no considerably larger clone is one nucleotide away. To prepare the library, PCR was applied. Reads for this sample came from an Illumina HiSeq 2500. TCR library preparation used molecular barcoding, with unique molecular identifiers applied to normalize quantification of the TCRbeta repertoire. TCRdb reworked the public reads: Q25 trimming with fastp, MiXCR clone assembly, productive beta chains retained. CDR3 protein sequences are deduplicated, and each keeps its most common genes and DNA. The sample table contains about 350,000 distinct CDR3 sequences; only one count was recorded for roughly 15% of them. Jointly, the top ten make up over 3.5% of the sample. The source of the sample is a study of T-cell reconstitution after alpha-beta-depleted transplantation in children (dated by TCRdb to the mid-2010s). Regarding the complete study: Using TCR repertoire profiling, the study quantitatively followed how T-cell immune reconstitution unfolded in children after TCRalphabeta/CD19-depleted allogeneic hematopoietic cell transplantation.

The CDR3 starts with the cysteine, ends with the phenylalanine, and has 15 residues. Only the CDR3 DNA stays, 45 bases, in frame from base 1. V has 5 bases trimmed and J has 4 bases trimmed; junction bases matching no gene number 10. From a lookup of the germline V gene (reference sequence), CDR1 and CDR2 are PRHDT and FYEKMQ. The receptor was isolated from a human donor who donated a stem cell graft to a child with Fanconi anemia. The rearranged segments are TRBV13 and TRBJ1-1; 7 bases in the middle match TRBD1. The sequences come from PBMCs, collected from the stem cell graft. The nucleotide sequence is TGTGCCAGCAGCCCCCGAGGTGCAGGGGGCACTGAAGCTTTCTTT. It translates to CASSPRGAGGTEAFF.